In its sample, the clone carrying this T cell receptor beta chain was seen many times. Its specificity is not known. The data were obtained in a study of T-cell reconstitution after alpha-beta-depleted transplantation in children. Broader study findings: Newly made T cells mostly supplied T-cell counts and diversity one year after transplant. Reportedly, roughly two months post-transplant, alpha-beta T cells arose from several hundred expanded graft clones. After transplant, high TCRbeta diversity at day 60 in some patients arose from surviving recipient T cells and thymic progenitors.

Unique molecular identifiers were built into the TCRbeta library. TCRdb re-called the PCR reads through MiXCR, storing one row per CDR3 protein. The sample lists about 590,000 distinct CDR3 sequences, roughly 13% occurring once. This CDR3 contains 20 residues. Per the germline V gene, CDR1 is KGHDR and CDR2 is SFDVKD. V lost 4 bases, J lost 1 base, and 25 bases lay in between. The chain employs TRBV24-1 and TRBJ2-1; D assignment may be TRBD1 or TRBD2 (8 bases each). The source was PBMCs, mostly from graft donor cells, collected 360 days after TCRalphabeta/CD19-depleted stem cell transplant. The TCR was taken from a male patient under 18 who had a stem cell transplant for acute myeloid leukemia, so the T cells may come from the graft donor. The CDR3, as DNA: TGTGCCACCAGTGACCCGACAGGGGTACTAGCGGTCGTATCCTACAATGAGCAGTTCTTC. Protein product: CATSDPTGVLAVVSYNEQFF.